The entry below describes one T cell receptor beta chain. This clone came up a few times. Its antigen target is currently unknown. Qualities for individual bases were not recorded, and no much larger clone is one base off. The cohort consisted of some 670 healthy bone marrow donors. Cohort members were all nominally healthy when sampled, although unrecorded immune exposures were likely present. CMV serostatus was recorded as positive for roughly 290 and negative for about 50% of the roughly 670 cohort members, whereas no CMV serostatus was recorded for the donor in question. A peripheral blood sample was provided by each donor, and peripheral blood mononuclear cells were used for TCR beta sequencing. Genomic DNA was extracted from the blood cell samples with the Qiagen DNeasy Blood Extraction Kit. Library preparation used the immunoSEQ multiplex PCR assay. A mixture of 60 forward primers for TCR Vbeta segments and 13 reverse primers for TCR Jbeta segments was used in the multiplex PCR. A multiplex PCR assay on genomic DNA amplified the CDR3 region of rearranged TCR beta genes. Amplified TCR beta libraries were sequenced as 87-base-pair reads on the Illumina HiSeq System. Processing in the source paper ran as follows. A later analysis tallied around 82 million unique TCR beta chains across the 666 repertoires, and around 9.9 million of those chains were shared by two or more donors. Raw reads were error-corrected and collapsed into unique sequences with a nearest-neighbor algorithm that merged closely related sequences to remove PCR and sequencing errors. Alignment of CDR3 sequences to IMGT reference sequences was used to assign V, D and J gene segments. For a sequence to be retained, a match of at least six nucleotides to both a V gene segment and a J gene segment was required. Rearrangements were classified as productive when the CDR3 lacked stop codons and remained in frame with V and J, and all other rearrangements were classified as non-productive. CDR3 was defined according to IMGT convention as the region running from the second conserved V-encoded cysteine to the conserved J-encoded phenylalanine. In an earlier analysis of roughly 580 of the donors, sequences lacking an unambiguous match to a single V gene segment were excluded. In an earlier analysis of 587 of the donors, V segments were called functional above 56.7% productive rearrangements and were called segregating when the between-donor standard deviation exceeded 5%. A statistical classification framework was built to diagnose cytomegalovirus status from the catalog of TCR beta chain sequences. In a later analysis, V and J genes were assigned by comparing TCR nucleotide sequences against IMGT/GENE-DB human TR gene sequences. Using the TCRdist pipeline, a later analysis assigned CDR3 sequences along with most-parsimonious VDJ recombination scenarios. In a later analysis, every TCR beta chain was defined by the combination of its CDR3 amino acid sequence and its V-gene family, and reads without a unique V-gene family were dropped. To address suspected cross-contamination and a sequencing artifact, a later analysis removed over 500 highly shared, low-generation-probability nucleotide sequences. In a later analysis, a clonal expansion index for each public chain was calculated from normalized within-repertoire ranks of inferred template counts. In a later analysis, generation probabilities were computed using a VDJ recombination model fitted to out-of-frame rearrangements, and the results were checked against IGoR. In a later analysis, TCR-TCR, TCR-HLA and TCR-CMV co-occurrence was scored with hypergeometric tests, and a repertoire-size bias correction was applied to TCR pairs. To estimate false discovery rates, a later analysis permuted the HLA or CMV assignments 20 times. A later analysis grouped co-occurring TCRs with DBSCAN, adding TCRdist sequence similarity when clustering within HLA-allele-positive subsets. Repertoires with fewer than 30,000 or more than 120,000 public chains, plus five repertoires with anomalous nucleotide sharing, were excluded from co-occurrence clustering. The source is immuneACCESS, and TCRdb retained only in-frame sequences with V and J called. Part of the clones is not carried over; for the studies checked, unresolved V genes explain less than half of this, and the remainder is unexplained. V and J calls plus clone size are reproduced from that table; the DNA served to infer D and trimming. The table for this sample lists more than 200,000 clones; approximately 81% of them were counted only once. 1% to 1.5% of the sample is taken by the ten largest.

This record comes from a study of cytomegalovirus exposure and HLA in healthy donors (dated by TCRdb to the late 2010s). About the study as a whole: An earlier analysis of several hundred of the donors reported 276 Gb of sequence data and 117 million unique TCR beta sequences obtained from about 180 million T cells. An early release that covered about 600 HLA-typed donors contained about 300 gigabases of sequencing data and around 80 million unique TCR sequences. Among the roughly 380 genotyped donors, approximately 76% belonged to the genetic ancestry cluster associated with self-reported Caucasian donors. The study aimed to test whether signatures of past pathogen exposure could be identified by cataloging public T cell receptors. The study profiled the T cell repertoires of hundreds of subjects by immunosequencing and related them to cytomegalovirus serostatus. In addition to the first cohort of 666 subjects, a separate validation cohort of about 120 different subjects was used. To predict cytomegalovirus infection status, the study combined high-throughput TCR immunosequencing, statistical association of individual TCRs with disease status, and machine learning. A later analysis re-examined previously published TCR beta repertoires from more than 600 donors and added high-resolution HLA genotyping to investigate patterns of TCR occurrence. In the later analysis, no new phenotypic data were used to find candidate immune exposures; instead, reliance was placed on TCR beta sequences and their occurrence across donors. In an earlier analysis of 500 to 650 of the donors, high-throughput TCR beta sequencing was used to judge whether each TCR beta V gene segment behaved as functional or pseudogenic. Donor age, sex, ethnicity and CMV serostatus were compiled alongside the repertoire data. Genome-wide SNP genotypes for about 60% of the roughly 670 donors were used in a later genetic analysis, which treated that subset as a discovery cohort. All discovery cohort repertoires had been generated using a single sequencing platform. Both class I and class II loci were covered by HLA typing, at four-digit resolution. Typing coverage differed by locus: A, B, C, DRB1 and DQB1 were typed in about 620-630 donors, DQA1 in about 510, DPA1 in some 610, and DPB1 in just under 480. Roughly five DR-DQ haplotypes were treated as single units for association and clustering because of strong linkage in the cohort. Among under 450 genotyped donors of the cohort, an average of approximately 250,000 unique TCR beta nucleotide sequences were sequenced per donor, roughly 18% of them non-productive.

Broader findings and caveats from the paper: At a false discovery rate of 0.05, a later analysis linked roughly 17,000 TCR beta sequences to specific HLA alleles. In this cohort, only TCR beta chains were sequenced, and detectable features were limited by the absence of alpha or paired-chain data. Strong co-occurrence of HLA alleles, especially DR and DQ, made assigning TCR associations to individual alleles difficult. In a later analysis, the rate of TCR association differed among HLA loci, with DRB1 alleles having the most associated TCRs and HLA-C alleles having the fewest. Most TCR sequences were observed very rarely across donors, whereas some public TCRs were present in many individuals. The presence/absence analyses assumed that sequencing depth was roughly uniform across donors, and that assumption may not be true. Because counts were too low, seventeen rarely observed V segments, including chromosome 9 orphons, were excluded from the earlier analysis of 587 of the donors. An earlier analysis of 587 of the donors showed that most TCR beta V segments appeared in productive rearrangements either about 90% or about 30% of the time, which broadly matched IMGT annotations. The only immune exposure information available for the cohort was CMV serostatus. A total of 150 or so TCR beta chains were listed by the study as associated with cytomegalovirus. According to a later genetic analysis, donors in an Asian-associated ancestry cluster had fewer N-insertions in productive TCRs than the approximately 630-donor mean. The authors suggested that the approach could potentially be generalized to other disease states and immunological phenotypes. The classifier was reported to diagnose cytomegalovirus status with high specificity and sensitivity in both the original cohort and the validation cohort. A cluster of highly shared sequence variants was judged likely to be a technical artifact of the sequencing pipeline. HLA typing was unavailable for some donors at each locus, so association tests used only the typed subset. Most CMV-associated TCR beta chains appeared to be HLA-restricted in a later analysis, and the HLA associations seemed to be driven largely by CMV exposure. Some IMGT-functional V segments, including TRBV6-2 and TRBV6-3, could not be distinguished by the 87-base-pair reads and were therefore excluded. Compared with equally common non-associated chains, HLA-associated TCR beta chains in a later analysis were more clonally expanded and had lower generation probabilities. In a later genetic analysis, a missense DCLRE1C variant was associated with V-gene and J-gene trimming of TCR beta chains, and the association was replicated in an independent cohort. A further reported finding was that TCR beta sequences accurately predicted the HLA-A and HLA-B alleles for most subjects in the first cohort. In vitro tests confirmed that a few of the cytomegalovirus-associated TCR beta chains recognize cytomegalovirus antigens. Several of the top co-occurrence clusters appeared to be linked to parvovirus B19, influenza, CMV and Epstein-Barr virus, according to a later analysis. Correlated functional status among segregating V segments might be attributable to linkage disequilibrium, but an unknown experimental factor could not be ruled out.

The cysteine opens and the phenylalanine closes a CDR3 of 16 amino acids. The only DNA kept is the CDR3, 48 bases in frame from the first base. Looking up the germline V gene (reference sequence) yields CDR1 SGHNT and CDR2 YYREEE. The trim is 0 bases for V and 4 bases for J, with a gap of 13 bases between the germline ends. The chain was built from TRBV5-4 and TRBJ2-2; perhaps TRBD2 is the D gene, with 6 bases matching. This sequence was found in a human donor in good health. Sequenced: PBMCs. The CDR3 corresponds to CASSLGVGLTTGELFF. The sequenced DNA is TGTGCCAGCAGCTTGGGGGTGGGACTTACCACCGGGGAGCTGTTTTTT. Full variable domain (CDR3 extended with the reference TRBV5-4 and TRBJ2-2 proteins): ETGVTQSPTHLIKTRGQQVTLRCSSQSGHNTVSWYQQALGQGPQFIFQYYREEENGRGNFPPRFSGLQFPNYSSELNVNALELDDSALYLCASSLGVGLTTGELFFGEGSRLTVL.